Below are 30 T cell receptor beta chains sequenced from a single sample in a study of T-cell memory formation after mild COVID-19. TCRdb used MiXCR to reprocess the 5' RACE reads, holding one entry per CDR3 protein. The sample consists of around 300,000 distinct CDR3 sequences, about 13% of them appearing once. Specimen: PBMCs or a T cell subset sorted from them (not recorded which). All receptors come from a man younger than 35 who had mild COVID-19 (a few samples of this study predate the infection). Cell type and time point are not known.

This clonotype was found many times. The V call is TRBV7-2, the J call TRBJ2-5; TRBD2 matches 7 bases. Germline assignment: CDR1 SGHTA and CDR2 FQGNSA. The trim removed 4 bases at V and 5 bases at J, leaving 7 bases unmatched. The length of the CDR3 is 14 residues. The CDR3 protein is CASSSRAGVETQYF. For the CDR3, the DNA is TGTGCCAGCAGCTCTCGGGCGGGGGTTGAGACCCAGTACTTC. The full variable domain, with the rest looked up from reference TRBV7-2 and TRBJ2-5, is GAGVSQSPSNKVTEKGKDVELRCDPISGHTALYWYRQSLGQGLEFLIYFQGNSAPDKSGLPSDRFSAERTGGSVSTLTIQRTQQEDSAVYLCASSSRAGVETQYFGPGTRLLVL.

This chain links TRBV7-9 with TRBJ2-1; 7 positions match TRBD2. The CDR3 length is 11 residues. V was pared by 5 bases and J by 13 bases, with 5 bases of the junction left unmatched. CDR1 is SEHNR, CDR2 FQNEAQ, per germline (reference sequence). CDR3 protein: CASSRWEGQFF. The CDR3 DNA is TGTGCCAGCAGCCGGTGGGAGGGACAGTTCTTC.

The chain couples TRBV5-1 to TRBJ2-7; 10 bases line up with TRBD1. V lost 2 bases to trimming and J lost 7 bases; unmatched junction nucleotides: 6. The germline V gene encodes CDR1 SGHRS and CDR2 YFSETQ. The CDR3 covers 14 residues. The CDR3 nucleotides are TGCGCCAGCAGCTTCCCGGGACAGGGGAGGGAGCAGTACTTC. Residues: CASSFPGQGREQYF.

This chain links TRBV11-1 with TRBJ2-5, with D unresolved. CDR1 is SGHAT, CDR2 FQDESV, per germline (reference sequence). The CDR3 spans 13 residues. Trimming pared 4 bases from V and 4 bases from J, leaving 10 bases between. The CDR3 DNA is TGTGCCAGCAGCTCCCGTTTGACAGAGACCCAGTACTTC. Translating it yields CASSSRLTETQYF.

A few counts support this clonotype. Written as DNA, the CDR3 is TGTGCCAGCAGCCGGGGACCGGTTGGGCCCTACGAGCAGTACTTC. Its translation is CASSRGPVGPYEQYF. The genes are TRBV7-6 and TRBJ2-7; possibly TRBD1 or TRBD2 for D (5 bases each). Trimming stripped 5 bases from V and 2 bases from J, with 16 bases between. The germline V gene has CDR1 SGHVS and CDR2 FNYEAQ. CDR3 length: 15 amino acids.

With regard to this clonotype: A much larger clone lies a single base off, so this may be a read error. The V call is TRBV12-3 or TRBV12-4, the J call TRBJ1-3; weak D call: TRBD1 (5 bases). The CDR3 is made up of 15 amino acids. CDR3 loop: CACSLGQGSGNTIYF. For the CDR3, the DNA is TGTGCCTGCAGTTTAGGCCAGGGATCTGGAAACACCATATATTTT.

This rearrangement joins TRBV6-6 to TRBJ1-5, with 7 nucleotides matching TRBD1. V dropped 5 bases and J dropped 0; count of bases not matched to a gene: 10. CDR3 length equals 17 residues. Germline V lookup: CDR1 MNHNY, CDR2 SVGAGI (reference sequence). The CDR3, as DNA: TGTGCCAGCAGTAACAGGGGTGGAGGGAATAGCAATCAGCCCCAGCATTTT. It codes for CASSNRGGGNSNQPQHF.

This clonotype was picked up a small number of times. V gene TRBV4-2 combines with J gene TRBJ2-5; D ambiguous. The CDR3 runs to 15 residues. CDR1 is LGHNA, CDR2 YNFKEQ, per germline. The germline V and J ends were trimmed by 4 bases and 5 bases, with 17 bases remaining between them. The CDR3 is CASSPGPSFKETQYF. CDR3 nucleotide sequence: TGTGCCAGCAGCCCCGGACCGAGCTTTAAGGAGACCCAGTACTTC.

This clonotype was found many times. This chain uses TRBV3-1 with TRBJ2-5, with TRBD1 matching over 8 bases. The CDR3 runs to 14 residues. The germline V gene encodes CDR1 LGHDT and CDR2 YNNKEL (reference sequence). V trimming: 4 bases; J trimming: 5 bases; junction bases outside the gene matches: 6. The DNA for the CDR3 is TGTGCCAGCAGCCCTTGGACAGGGAGCGAGACCCAGTACTTC. Translation gives CASSPWTGSETQYF.

In DNA, the CDR3 is TGTGCCAGCAGTTTTGCGTCAGCGGGCGGAGAGGCTTTCTTT. It codes for CASSFASAGGEAFF. The V gene is TRBV28, the J gene TRBJ1-1; D remains unclear. Germline V lookup: CDR1 MDHEN, CDR2 SYDVKM. This CDR3 comprises 14 residues. V gave up 3 bases and J gave up 11 bases, with 19 bases separating them.

The chain employs TRBV6-5 and TRBJ1-5, with a tentative D call TRBD1 (5 bases). This CDR3 is 14 amino acids long. The V gene lost 6 bases and the J gene lost 5 bases, with 14 bases spanning the gap. Germline CDR1 MNHEY, CDR2 SVGAGI. The CDR3, as DNA: TGTGCCAGCAGCTACAGGTCAGGTTATCAGCCCCAGCATTTT. Translating gives CASSYRSGYQPQHF.

This clonotype was counted between two and nine times. The chain has TRBV14 and TRBJ1-3; tentatively, D is TRBD1 (5 bases). This CDR3 comprises 15 residues. Germline CDR1 SGHDN, CDR2 FVKESK. V was pared by 3 bases and J by 1 base, with 10 bases between. CDR3 bases: TGTGCCAGCAGCCAGTTGGGGCGATCTGGAAACACCATATATTTT. It specifies CASSQLGRSGNTIYF. The full variable domain, in which reference TRBV14 and TRBJ1-3 provide the parts outside the CDR3, is EAGVTQFPSHSVIEKGQTVTLRCDPISGHDNLYWYRRVMGKEIKFLLHFVKESKQDESGMPNNRFLAERTGGTYSTLKVQPAELEDSGVYFCASSQLGRSGNTIYFGEGSWLTVV.

CDR3: CASSAGRQGYSPLHF. The CDR3 DNA follows: TGCGCCAGCAGCGCGGGTCGACAGGGATATTCACCCCTCCACTTT. The chain employs TRBV5-1 and TRBJ1-6, with 7 nucleotides matching TRBD1. Germline trimming cut 4 bases from V and 8 bases from J; bases unmatched to any gene: 9. The germline V gene has CDR1 SGHRS and CDR2 YFSETQ. The CDR3 loop spans 15 amino acids.

The sample holds many counts of this clonotype. The chain joins TRBV12-3 or TRBV12-4 to TRBJ1-4, with 9 bases matching TRBD1. The CDR3 is 19 residues long. With 3 bases clipped from V and 1 base from J, the junction kept 12 bases outside the gene matches. CDR3 sequence reads: CASSFGGQGFFGTNEKLFF. The CDR3 DNA is TGTGCCAGCAGTTTTGGTGGACAGGGGTTTTTTGGAACTAATGAAAAACTGTTTTTT.

The rearrangement links TRBV28 to TRBJ2-5; D may match TRBD1 or TRBD2 (5 bases each). V was pared by 5 bases and J by 7 bases, with 14 bases between. Germline V CDR1 and CDR2: MDHEN, SYDVKM. The CDR3 loop spans 13 amino acids. CDR3 in DNA: TGTGCCAGCAGTCCTCTGACCGGGGCGACCCAGTACTTC. Translation gives CASSPLTGATQYF. Full variable domain (rest looked up from reference TRBV28 and TRBJ2-5): DVKVTQSSRYLVKRTGEKVFLECVQDMDHENMFWYRQDPGLGLRLIYFSYDVKMKEKGDIPEGYSVSREKKERFSLILESASTNQTSMYLCASSPLTGATQYFGPGTRLLVL.

This clonotype appeared many times. J is TRBJ1-1 and V is TRBV6-5, with D perhaps TRBD1 (5 bases). The CDR3 spans 15 residues. V dropped 5 bases and J dropped 8 bases, with 21 bases sitting between them. Germline V CDR1 and CDR2: MNHEY, SVGAGI. This CDR3 reads CASSADYESRGEAFF. CDR3 coding DNA: TGTGCCAGCAGTGCGGACTACGAGTCTAGGGGCGAAGCTTTCTTT.

This sequence joins TRBV7-3 and TRBJ2-3; possibly TRBD1 for D (7 bases). The CDR3 has 15 amino acids. Trimming stripped 1 base from V and 3 bases from J, with 11 bases between. CDR1 is SGHTA and CDR2 is FQGTGA in the germline V gene. The CDR3 loop reads CASSLKGGQTDTQYF. The CDR3 DNA reads as TGTGCCAGCAGCTTAAAGGGGGGACAGACAGATACGCAGTATTTT.

The chain has TRBV6-6 and TRBJ2-2; D possibly matches TRBD1 or TRBD2 (5 bases each). This CDR3 is 16 amino acids long. Germline CDR1 reads MNHNY; CDR2 reads SVGAGI (reference sequence). The V end lost 6 bases, the J end lost 4 bases, and 18 bases lay between the germline ends. CDR3 coding DNA: TGTGCCAGCAGAAGGGCTGTGTACGGGACCACCGGGGAGCTGTTTTTT. Translating gives CASRRAVYGTTGELFF.

V usage is TRBV9 and J usage is TRBJ1-4; D call uncertain. Germline V gene sequence: CDR1 SGDLS, CDR2 YYNGEE. Trimming took 0 bases from V and 2 from J, leaving 8 bases between them. This CDR3 has 15 residues. The CDR3 region is CASSVGAVTNEKLFF. The CDR3 nucleotides are TGTGCCAGCAGCGTAGGGGCAGTGACTAATGAAAAACTGTTTTTT.

This clonotype was seen a handful of times. The chain combines TRBV12-3 or TRBV12-4 with TRBJ1-2; TRBD1 might be the D (5 bases). The CDR3 sequence is 13 residues long. Trimming removed 7 bases at V and 3 bases at J, with 12 bases between. The chain's CDR3 is CASKGGAYYGYTF. The CDR3, as DNA: TGTGCCAGCAAGGGCGGGGCCTACTATGGCTACACCTTC.

A few counts support this clonotype. The chain joins TRBV4-1 to TRBJ2-7, with D unresolved. CDR3 length equals 14 residues. Trimming cost V 1 base and J 3 bases, with 10 bases left between them. CDR1 is MGHRA and CDR2 is YSYEKL in the germline V gene. The CDR3, as DNA: TGCGCCAGCAGCCAAGGGAATCTCTTCTACGAGCAGTACTTC. Translated: CASSQGNLFYEQYF.

The rearrangement joins TRBV5-6 to TRBJ2-2; D remains ambiguous. The length of the CDR3 is 14 residues. Germline-derived CDR1 and CDR2 are SGHDT and YYEEEE. The V end lost 1 base, the J end lost 3 bases, and 7 bases lay between the germline ends. CDR3 amino acids: CASSLWGYTGELFF. CDR3 in DNA: TGTGCCAGCAGCTTGTGGGGTTACACCGGGGAGCTGTTTTTT.

Only a few counts were recorded for this clonotype. V is TRBV12-5 and J is TRBJ2-1; 7 bases are shared with TRBD2. This CDR3 comprises 18 residues. Germline loops: CDR1 LGHNT, CDR2 FRNRAP. V was pared by 3 bases and J by 0 bases, with 11 bases of the junction left unmatched. The CDR3 region is CASGFRDYLPSSYNEQFF. The CDR3 DNA is TGTGCTAGTGGTTTTAGGGACTATCTACCGAGCTCCTACAATGAGCAGTTCTTC.

The table lists this clonotype with a few counts. V and J are TRBV29-1 and TRBJ2-1; 9 bases are a match to TRBD1. V shed 6 bases and J 0 bases; nucleotides not matched to a gene: 6. Germline CDR1 SQVTM, CDR2 ANQGSEA. This CDR3 spans 15 amino acids. The chain's CDR3 is CSVPRDRVSYNEQFF. For the CDR3, the DNA is TGCAGCGTGCCCCGGGACAGGGTCTCCTACAATGAGCAGTTCTTC.

The chain is built from TRBV20-1 and TRBJ2-1, with D uncertain. The CDR3 has 11 amino acids. Germline-derived CDR1 and CDR2 are DFQATT and SNEGSKA (reference sequence). V was trimmed by 3 bases and J by 3 bases, leaving 3 bases between them. Here the CDR3 reads CSASVYNEQFF. In DNA form, the CDR3 reads TGCAGTGCTAGCGTCTACAATGAGCAGTTCTTC.

CDR3 in amino acids: CASSQDAAGGAYNEQFF. The CDR3 region has the DNA TGTGCCAGCAGCCAAGACGCAGCCGGGGGGGCCTACAATGAGCAGTTCTTC. The chain combines TRBV4-2 with TRBJ2-1; 8 bases agree with TRBD2. Trimming took 0 bases from V and 2 from J; bases not matched to a gene: 6. Germline V CDR1 and CDR2: LGHNA, YNFKEQ. CDR3 length equals 17 residues.

This clonotype was picked up a small number of times. V and J are TRBV29-1 and TRBJ1-5, with 8 bases matching TRBD1. The length of the CDR3 is 12 residues. Germline V gene data show CDR1 as SQVTM and CDR2 as ANQGSEA. The CDR3 DNA is TGCGGTGCACAGGGGGGAAATCAGCCCCAGCATTTT. It translates to CGAQGGNQPQHF.

Here the CDR3 reads CASSLSRAQETQYF. CDR3 bases: TGTGCCAGCAGCTTATCCAGGGCACAAGAGACCCAGTACTTC. The V call is TRBV11-3, the J call TRBJ2-5; TRBD1 might be the D (5 bases). The CDR3 extends over 14 amino acids. Germline V gives CDR1 SGHNT, CDR2 YENEEA. The germline V and J ends were trimmed by 2 bases and 2 bases, with 9 bases remaining between them.

The table lists this clonotype with a few counts. The chain carries TRBV20-1 and TRBJ2-5; the D gene is possibly TRBD2 (6 bases). Per the germline V gene, CDR1 is DFQATT and CDR2 is SNEGSKA (reference sequence). V lost 5 bases to trimming and J lost 3 bases, with 13 bases between them. This CDR3 comprises 13 residues. The CDR3 loop reads CSADRSGEETQYF. The CDR3 DNA reads as TGCAGTGCTGATCGCTCGGGGGAAGAGACCCAGTACTTC.

This clonotype was counted between two and nine times. The chain joins TRBV20-1 to TRBJ2-5; TRBD2 aligns across 11 bases. The V and J ends lost 6 bases and 5 bases, in that order; junction bases with no gene match: 5. CDR3 size: 13 residues. CDR1 DFQATT and CDR2 SNEGSKA come from the germline V gene (reference sequence). CDR3 sequence: CSAPGLAVETQYF. The DNA for the CDR3 is TGCAGTGCCCCGGGACTAGCGGTCGAGACCCAGTACTTC.